This TCR beta chain was sequenced for a study of blood T cell repertoires in COVID-19. Per the original methods: Quantification of nucleated cells was approximated via reference gene primer amplification. Produced via immunoSEQ multiplex PCR; TCRdb's table is partial and in-frame only. The DNA was the basis for D and trimming; V, J and clone size are from that table. The data contain about 180,000 clones, 70% to 85% of them seen just once; the ten biggest clones take up over 12%. This clone was detected only once. This receptor was obtained from a man aged 50 or older who had recovered from COVID-19. Sequencing input: PBMCs or T cells enriched from blood (not recorded which).

CDR3 bases: TGTGCCCACGGTGCCCGGGAGCTGTTTTTT. It yields the protein CAHGARELFF. The chain joins TRBV11-2 to TRBJ2-2; the D is unclear. The CDR3 contains 10 residues. Germline V gene lookup returns CDR1 SGHAT and CDR2 FQNNGV. The V and J ends lost 11 bases and 9 bases respectively, with 10 bases between them.